These 32 T cell receptor beta chains were sequenced from one sample in a study of blood T cell repertoires in COVID-19. TCRdb keeps only in-frame clones here, not all; method: immunoSEQ multiplex PCR. The sample shows roughly 34,000 clones, 80% of them seen only once. Sequenced input: peripheral blood. Every receptor here comes from an elderly man with acute or convalescent COVID-19.

CDR3 protein: CASSYSVGTPSSYEQYF. CDR3 DNA: TGTGCCAGCAGTTACTCTGTCGGGACACCTAGCTCCTACGAGCAGTACTTC. The chain combines TRBV6-2 or TRBV6-3 with TRBJ2-7, with a weak D call TRBD1 (6 bases). The V end lost 0 bases, the J end lost 0 bases, and 15 bases lay between the germline ends. CDR3 length: 17 residues. Germline CDR1 and CDR2: MNHEY and SVGEGT.

This clone was picked up one time. This chain uses TRBV30 with TRBJ2-7, with D possibly matching TRBD2 (7 bases). V was cut by 8 bases and J by 6 bases, with 17 bases left in between. Germline V gives CDR1 GTSNPN, CDR2 SVGIG (reference sequence). The CDR3 runs to 12 residues. The CDR3 is CARGGGGAEQYF. CDR3 coding DNA: TGTGCCCGGGGAGGTGGGGGGGCCGAGCAGTACTTC.

The chain has TRBV6-6 and TRBJ2-7; no clear D gene. The CDR3 loop spans 14 amino acids. V was clipped by 0 bases and J by 1 base, with 7 bases between them. Germline V gene lookup returns CDR1 MNHNY and CDR2 SVGAGI (reference sequence). The DNA for the CDR3 is TGTGCCAGCAGTTACTCGAGCACGTCCTACGAGCAGTACTTC. Translated, it gives CASSYSSTSYEQYF.

The V gene is TRBV6-5, the J gene TRBJ2-5, with D possibly being TRBD2 (6 bases). The CDR3 is 13 residues long. Between the trimmed V and J ends, which lost 6 bases and 7 bases, there was a span of 15 bases. Germline CDR1 is MNHEY and CDR2 is SVGAGI. The CDR3 reads CASRLRNGGTQYF. CDR3 in DNA: TGTGCCAGCAGGTTGCGAAACGGGGGGACCCAGTACTTC.

The table lists this clone with a few counts. The J gene is TRBJ2-5, the V gene TRBV9; 7 bases are a match to TRBD2. The V gene's germline CDR1 is SGDLS and CDR2 YYNGEE. The CDR3 extends over 15 amino acids. Trimming cost V 0 bases and J 5 bases; bases outside gene matches: 7. The DNA for the CDR3 is TGTGCCAGCAGCGTAGAAGGCGGGAGTTTTGAGACCCAGTACTTC. Its protein product is CASSVEGGSFETQYF.

This clone showed up just once. This chain links TRBV27 with TRBJ2-1; TRBD2 matches at 7 bases. CDR3 size: 15 residues. Trimming at V came to 5 bases and at J to 7 bases, leaving 11 bases not matched to a gene. Germline V gives CDR1 MNHEY, CDR2 SMNVEV (reference sequence). The CDR3 region is CASSREAGVRNEQFF. DNA for the CDR3: TGTGCCAGCAGTAGGGAGGCGGGAGTAAGGAATGAGCAGTTCTTC.

This sequence joins TRBV5-1 and TRBJ2-3, with TRBD1 as a possible D gene (7 bases). V gave up 4 bases and J gave up 6 bases, with 12 bases separating them. The CDR3 totals 13 residues. Germline loops: CDR1 SGHRS, CDR2 YFSETQ. The CDR3 spells CASSDPGGDTQYF. In DNA, the CDR3 is TGCGCCAGCAGCGATCCAGGGGGGGATACGCAGTATTTT.

The chain has TRBV24-1 and TRBJ2-7; no firm D call. Trimming took off 5 bases at V and 3 bases at J, with 13 bases between the two ends. The germline CDR1 and CDR2 sequences are KGHDR and SFDVKD. The CDR3 totals 14 residues. This CDR3 is CATSVVAHHYEQYF. Written as DNA, the CDR3 is TGTGCCACCAGTGTGGTAGCCCATCACTACGAGCAGTACTTC.

This rearrangement joins TRBV28 to TRBJ2-5; D possibly corresponds to TRBD1 (6 bases). CDR3 length: 12 amino acids. Trimming took 6 bases from V and 5 from J, leaving 10 bases between them. Germline CDR1 and CDR2: MDHEN and SYDVKM. DNA for the CDR3: TGTGCCAGCAGCAGGGGTCGGGAGACCCAGTACTTC. It codes for CASSRGRETQYF.

This clone is a singleton in its sample. The rearrangement joins TRBV7-3 to TRBJ1-5; 7 bases line up with TRBD1. The CDR3 loop spans 17 amino acids. After removal of 5 bases from V and 4 bases from J, the junction contained 14 bases not matched to a gene. Germline values: CDR1 SGHTA, CDR2 FQGTGA. The CDR3 here is CASSLAERQGRNQPQHF. The CDR3 nucleotides are TGTGCCAGCAGCCTAGCCGAGAGACAGGGCAGGAATCAGCCCCAGCATTTT.

The chain carries TRBV4-3 and TRBJ1-2; D perhaps matches TRBD1 (6 bases). Trimming shortened V by 1 base and J by 9 bases, and 12 bases separated the two germline ends. Germline V CDR1 and CDR2: LGHNA, YSLEER. This CDR3 comprises 13 residues. The CDR3 here is CASSQGGGLSYTF. In DNA form, the CDR3 reads TGCGCCAGCAGCCAAGGGGGGGGCCTGAGCTACACCTTC.

This clone was recorded a few times. The chain uses TRBV18 and TRBJ2-7, with TRBD1 matching over 7 bases. V lost 2 bases, J lost 5 bases, and 9 bases stayed unmatched. Per germline, CDR1 KGHSH and CDR2 LQKENI. This CDR3 has 15 residues. CDR3 in DNA: TGTGCCAGCTCACCAGATGAGGGGGCGGTCGACGAGCAGTACTTC. It yields the protein CASSPDEGAVDEQYF.

CDR3 residues: CAWNPSIAYNSPLHF. CDR3 nucleotides: TGTGCCTGGAACCCCAGTATCGCCTATAATTCACCCCTCCACTTT. V and J are TRBV30 and TRBJ1-6, with D unresolved. The V end lost 4 bases, the J end lost 2 bases, and 12 bases lay between the germline ends. This CDR3 spans 15 amino acids. Germline CDR1 reads GTSNPN; CDR2 reads SVGIG (reference sequence).

The table lists this clone with a few counts. The rearrangement joins TRBV5-4 to TRBJ1-6; D gene unclear. This CDR3 has 17 amino acids. The V end was cut by 0 bases, the J end by 7 bases, with 17 bases between. Germline loops: CDR1 SGHNT, CDR2 YYREEE (reference sequence). CDR3 sequence: CASSLDSWSGENSPLHF. In nucleotides, the CDR3 is TGTGCCAGCAGCTTGGATTCCTGGAGCGGGGAAAATTCACCCCTCCACTTT.

The chain combines TRBV6-1 with TRBJ2-5; D perhaps matches TRBD1 (6 bases). The CDR3 has 17 residues. Trimming removed 0 bases at V and 3 bases at J, with 17 bases between. Germline assignment: CDR1 MNHNS and CDR2 SASEGT. CDR3 sequence: CASSEARPGTPKETQYF. CDR3 DNA: TGTGCCAGCAGTGAAGCTCGCCCGGGGACACCGAAAGAGACCCAGTACTTC.

The chain links TRBV6-2 or TRBV6-3 to TRBJ2-5; 8 positions agree with TRBD2. Germline lookup yields CDR1 MNHEY and CDR2 SVGEGT. V lost 5 bases and J lost 5; bases outside the gene matches: 19. This CDR3 is built from 18 residues. CDR3 nucleotide sequence: TGTGCCAGCAGTCCGACTGACTACAGCGGGAGTGATGCGGAGACCCAGTACTTC. Amino acid sequence: CASSPTDYSGSDAETQYF.

The rearrangement uses TRBV5-1 and TRBJ1-4; tentative D call: TRBD1 (5 bases). V was clipped by 5 bases and J by 1 base, with 18 bases between them. This CDR3 comprises 17 residues. From germline, CDR1 is SGHRS and CDR2 YFSETQ. CDR3 loop: CASSAAPGSQTNEKLFF. The DNA for the CDR3 is TGCGCCAGCAGTGCGGCCCCAGGGTCTCAAACTAATGAAAAACTGTTTTTT.

The J gene is TRBJ2-6, the V gene TRBV5-1; weak D call: TRBD1 (6 bases). CDR3 length: 15 amino acids. V was cut by 5 bases and J by 1 base, with 10 bases left in between. The germline gives CDR1 SGHRS, CDR2 YFSETQ. CDR3 sequence (DNA): TGCGCCAGCAGTTACAGGGAGTCTGGGGCCAACGTCCTGACTTTC. Its protein product is CASSYRESGANVLTF.

The CDR3, as DNA: TGTGCCAGCATAGCGAGGGTCGGTGGCGAGCAGTACTTC. Translating it yields CASIARVGGEQYF. The genes are TRBV6-5 and TRBJ2-7; D might be TRBD2 (5 bases). This CDR3 spans 13 amino acids. V was trimmed by 7 bases and J by 6 bases, leaving 16 bases between them. CDR1 is MNHEY and CDR2 is SVGAGI in the germline V gene.

This clone was found many times. V is TRBV12-5 and J is TRBJ2-3; D is ambiguous. The CDR3 has 17 residues. Between the trimmed V and J ends, which lost 1 base and 1 base, there was a span of 15 bases. CDR1 is LGHNT, CDR2 FRNRAP, per germline. The CDR3 spells CASGLGRSGRRTDTQYF. The CDR3 DNA is TGTGCTAGTGGTTTGGGCCGCTCAGGAAGACGCACAGATACGCAGTATTTT.

This clone came up a few times. V gene TRBV11-2 combines with J gene TRBJ1-4; D possibly corresponds to TRBD1 (6 bases). The V gene lost 0 bases and the J gene lost 7 bases, with 6 bases spanning the gap. CDR1 and CDR2 from the germline V gene are SGHAT and FQNNGV. This CDR3 has 13 amino acids. The CDR3 coding sequence is TGTGCCAGCAGCTTAGAACAGGGTGAAAAACTGTTTTTT. Its protein is CASSLEQGEKLFF.

The rearrangement uses TRBV15 and TRBJ2-2; perhaps TRBD2 as D (6 bases). Trimming shortened V by 1 base and J by 8 bases, and 14 bases separated the two germline ends. The CDR3 consists of 15 residues. The germline CDR1 and CDR2 sequences are LNHNV and YYDKDF (reference sequence). CDR3 DNA sequence: TGTGCCACCAGCAGAGGGGTGGAGGGGCTTGGGGAGCTGTTTTTT. Encoded protein: CATSRGVEGLGELFF. The whole variable domain, remainder taken from reference TRBV15 and TRBJ2-2, is DAMVIQNPRYQVTQFGKPVTLSCSQTLNHNVMYWYQQKSSQAPKLLFHYYDKDFNNEADTPDNFQSRRPNTSFCFLDIRSPGLGDTAMYLCATSRGVEGLGELFFGEGSRLTVL.

The genes are TRBV6-2 or TRBV6-3 and TRBJ2-7; D is ambiguous. V was trimmed by 4 bases and J by 4 bases, leaving 14 bases between them. Germline values: CDR1 MNHEY, CDR2 SVGEGT. CDR3 length: 14 amino acids. The CDR3 DNA follows: TGTGCCAGCAGTTTTACAGATTTTGCATACGAGCAGTACTTC. Its protein is CASSFTDFAYEQYF.

V is TRBV24-1 and J is TRBJ2-4, with D perhaps TRBD1 (7 bases). CDR1 is KGHDR, CDR2 SFDVKD, per germline. The CDR3 is made up of 16 amino acids. The germline V and J ends were trimmed by 2 bases and 7 bases, with 17 bases remaining between them. This CDR3 is CATSDSSGGKNNIQYF. The CDR3 DNA reads TGTGCCACCAGTGATTCGTCAGGGGGGAAGAACAACATTCAGTACTTC.

The V gene is TRBV7-8, the J gene TRBJ2-7; maybe TRBD1 (5 bases). The V end was cut by 5 bases, the J end by 5 bases, with 10 bases between. This CDR3 has 12 residues. Germline CDR1 and CDR2: SGHVS and FQNEAQ. The CDR3 reads CASSPIGDEQYF. The CDR3 DNA reads as TGTGCCAGCAGCCCCATAGGGGACGAGCAGTACTTC.

The V gene is TRBV7-9, the J gene TRBJ1-5; D remains unclear. Per the germline V gene, CDR1 is SEHNR and CDR2 is FQNEAQ (reference sequence). The ends were cut back, 1 base at V and 9 bases at J, with 10 bases in the middle. This CDR3 contains 13 residues. CDR3 protein: CASSLGTVSPQHF. Here the CDR3 DNA reads TGTGCCAGCAGCTTAGGAACAGTGTCGCCCCAGCATTTT.

V and J are TRBV19 and TRBJ2-5; 8 bases line up with TRBD1. CDR3 length equals 15 residues. Germline lookup yields CDR1 LNHDA and CDR2 SQIVND (reference sequence). The ends lost 4 bases at V and 4 bases at J; junction bases unmatched: 8. In nucleotides, the CDR3 is TGTGCCAGTAGTAAGCGACAGGGGTTGTTAGAGACCCAGTACTTC. Its translation is CASSKRQGLLETQYF. Full variable domain (remainder filled in from reference TRBV19 and TRBJ2-5): DGGITQSPKYLFRKEGQNVTLSCEQNLNHDAMYWYRQDPGQGLRLIYYSQIVNDFQKGDIAEGYSVSREKKESFPLTVTSAQKNPTAFYLCASSKRQGLLETQYFGPGTRLLVL.

The chain uses TRBV10-1 and TRBJ2-7; weak D call: TRBD2 (5 bases). The CDR3 runs 18 residues. CDR1 is WNHNN and CDR2 is SYGVQD in the germline V gene (reference sequence). Trimming removed 0 bases at V and 3 bases at J, with 21 bases between. CDR3 in DNA: TGCGCCAGCAGTGAGTCTCCCCCTGCGGAGGCCAGAATCTACGAGCAGTACTTC. Translated, it gives CASSESPPAEARIYEQYF.

This sequence joins TRBV4-3 and TRBJ2-1, with D possibly being TRBD2 (5 bases). This CDR3 has 14 amino acids. Germline V gene sequence: CDR1 LGHNA, CDR2 YSLEER. V was clipped by 4 bases and J by 8 bases, with 15 bases between them. CDR3 region: CASSRRLLEDEQFF. As DNA, the CDR3 is TGCGCCAGCAGCCGCCGACTTCTGGAGGATGAGCAGTTCTTC.

The rearrangement uses TRBV3-1 (or the pseudogene TRBV3-2) and TRBJ2-5; 8 bases align to TRBD1. This CDR3 has 17 amino acids. The germline V gene encodes CDR1 LGHDT and CDR2 YNNKEL (reference sequence). The V gene end was trimmed by 2 bases and the J gene end by 4 bases; junction bases not matched to a gene: 12. The CDR3 coding sequence is TGTGCCAGCAGCCAATCCTACGGACAGGGAGGAGGAGAGACCCAGTACTTC. Translation gives CASSQSYGQGGGETQYF.

The chain has TRBV4-1 and TRBJ2-3; perhaps TRBD1 as D (6 bases). The CDR3 is 13 amino acids. Trimming pared 6 bases from V and 1 base from J, leaving 8 bases between. Germline CDR1 is MGHRA and CDR2 is YSYEKL. CDR3 nucleotides: TGCGCCAGCAGACGGACAGGCACAGATACGCAGTATTTT. It codes for CASRRTGTDTQYF.

V is TRBV9 and J is TRBJ1-5; 7 bases fit TRBD1. The CDR3 length is 15 residues. The V gene end was trimmed by 0 bases and the J gene end by 5 bases; junction bases not matched to a gene: 5. CDR1 is SGDLS, CDR2 YYNGEE, per germline. The CDR3 loop is CASSVGGTGDQPQHF. CDR3 nucleotides: TGTGCCAGCAGCGTAGGTGGTACAGGGGATCAGCCCCAGCATTTT.